The clone carrying this T cell receptor beta chain was seen repeatedly, ten times or more. This specimen comes from a study of T-cell reconstitution after alpha-beta-depleted transplantation in children. As it was prepared, the TCRbeta library received unique molecular identifiers. In TCRdb, the PCR reads were re-called with MiXCR into one record per CDR3 protein. The sample has around 96,000 distinct CDR3 sequences, 9% to 15% seen once. This CDR3 has 11 residues. Per germline, CDR1 SGHTA and CDR2 FQGNSA. V gave up 3 bases and J gave up 7 bases, with 4 bases separating them. This chain joins TRBV7-2 and TRBJ2-1; D gene unclear. This clonotype was obtained from a human donor who donated a stem cell graft to a child with inherited bone marrow failure. The sequenced sample was PBMCs from the stem cell graft donor, obtained from the stem cell graft. The DNA of the CDR3 is TGTGCCAGCAGCTTTTTTAATGAGCAGTTCTTC. This sequence encodes CASSFFNEQFF.